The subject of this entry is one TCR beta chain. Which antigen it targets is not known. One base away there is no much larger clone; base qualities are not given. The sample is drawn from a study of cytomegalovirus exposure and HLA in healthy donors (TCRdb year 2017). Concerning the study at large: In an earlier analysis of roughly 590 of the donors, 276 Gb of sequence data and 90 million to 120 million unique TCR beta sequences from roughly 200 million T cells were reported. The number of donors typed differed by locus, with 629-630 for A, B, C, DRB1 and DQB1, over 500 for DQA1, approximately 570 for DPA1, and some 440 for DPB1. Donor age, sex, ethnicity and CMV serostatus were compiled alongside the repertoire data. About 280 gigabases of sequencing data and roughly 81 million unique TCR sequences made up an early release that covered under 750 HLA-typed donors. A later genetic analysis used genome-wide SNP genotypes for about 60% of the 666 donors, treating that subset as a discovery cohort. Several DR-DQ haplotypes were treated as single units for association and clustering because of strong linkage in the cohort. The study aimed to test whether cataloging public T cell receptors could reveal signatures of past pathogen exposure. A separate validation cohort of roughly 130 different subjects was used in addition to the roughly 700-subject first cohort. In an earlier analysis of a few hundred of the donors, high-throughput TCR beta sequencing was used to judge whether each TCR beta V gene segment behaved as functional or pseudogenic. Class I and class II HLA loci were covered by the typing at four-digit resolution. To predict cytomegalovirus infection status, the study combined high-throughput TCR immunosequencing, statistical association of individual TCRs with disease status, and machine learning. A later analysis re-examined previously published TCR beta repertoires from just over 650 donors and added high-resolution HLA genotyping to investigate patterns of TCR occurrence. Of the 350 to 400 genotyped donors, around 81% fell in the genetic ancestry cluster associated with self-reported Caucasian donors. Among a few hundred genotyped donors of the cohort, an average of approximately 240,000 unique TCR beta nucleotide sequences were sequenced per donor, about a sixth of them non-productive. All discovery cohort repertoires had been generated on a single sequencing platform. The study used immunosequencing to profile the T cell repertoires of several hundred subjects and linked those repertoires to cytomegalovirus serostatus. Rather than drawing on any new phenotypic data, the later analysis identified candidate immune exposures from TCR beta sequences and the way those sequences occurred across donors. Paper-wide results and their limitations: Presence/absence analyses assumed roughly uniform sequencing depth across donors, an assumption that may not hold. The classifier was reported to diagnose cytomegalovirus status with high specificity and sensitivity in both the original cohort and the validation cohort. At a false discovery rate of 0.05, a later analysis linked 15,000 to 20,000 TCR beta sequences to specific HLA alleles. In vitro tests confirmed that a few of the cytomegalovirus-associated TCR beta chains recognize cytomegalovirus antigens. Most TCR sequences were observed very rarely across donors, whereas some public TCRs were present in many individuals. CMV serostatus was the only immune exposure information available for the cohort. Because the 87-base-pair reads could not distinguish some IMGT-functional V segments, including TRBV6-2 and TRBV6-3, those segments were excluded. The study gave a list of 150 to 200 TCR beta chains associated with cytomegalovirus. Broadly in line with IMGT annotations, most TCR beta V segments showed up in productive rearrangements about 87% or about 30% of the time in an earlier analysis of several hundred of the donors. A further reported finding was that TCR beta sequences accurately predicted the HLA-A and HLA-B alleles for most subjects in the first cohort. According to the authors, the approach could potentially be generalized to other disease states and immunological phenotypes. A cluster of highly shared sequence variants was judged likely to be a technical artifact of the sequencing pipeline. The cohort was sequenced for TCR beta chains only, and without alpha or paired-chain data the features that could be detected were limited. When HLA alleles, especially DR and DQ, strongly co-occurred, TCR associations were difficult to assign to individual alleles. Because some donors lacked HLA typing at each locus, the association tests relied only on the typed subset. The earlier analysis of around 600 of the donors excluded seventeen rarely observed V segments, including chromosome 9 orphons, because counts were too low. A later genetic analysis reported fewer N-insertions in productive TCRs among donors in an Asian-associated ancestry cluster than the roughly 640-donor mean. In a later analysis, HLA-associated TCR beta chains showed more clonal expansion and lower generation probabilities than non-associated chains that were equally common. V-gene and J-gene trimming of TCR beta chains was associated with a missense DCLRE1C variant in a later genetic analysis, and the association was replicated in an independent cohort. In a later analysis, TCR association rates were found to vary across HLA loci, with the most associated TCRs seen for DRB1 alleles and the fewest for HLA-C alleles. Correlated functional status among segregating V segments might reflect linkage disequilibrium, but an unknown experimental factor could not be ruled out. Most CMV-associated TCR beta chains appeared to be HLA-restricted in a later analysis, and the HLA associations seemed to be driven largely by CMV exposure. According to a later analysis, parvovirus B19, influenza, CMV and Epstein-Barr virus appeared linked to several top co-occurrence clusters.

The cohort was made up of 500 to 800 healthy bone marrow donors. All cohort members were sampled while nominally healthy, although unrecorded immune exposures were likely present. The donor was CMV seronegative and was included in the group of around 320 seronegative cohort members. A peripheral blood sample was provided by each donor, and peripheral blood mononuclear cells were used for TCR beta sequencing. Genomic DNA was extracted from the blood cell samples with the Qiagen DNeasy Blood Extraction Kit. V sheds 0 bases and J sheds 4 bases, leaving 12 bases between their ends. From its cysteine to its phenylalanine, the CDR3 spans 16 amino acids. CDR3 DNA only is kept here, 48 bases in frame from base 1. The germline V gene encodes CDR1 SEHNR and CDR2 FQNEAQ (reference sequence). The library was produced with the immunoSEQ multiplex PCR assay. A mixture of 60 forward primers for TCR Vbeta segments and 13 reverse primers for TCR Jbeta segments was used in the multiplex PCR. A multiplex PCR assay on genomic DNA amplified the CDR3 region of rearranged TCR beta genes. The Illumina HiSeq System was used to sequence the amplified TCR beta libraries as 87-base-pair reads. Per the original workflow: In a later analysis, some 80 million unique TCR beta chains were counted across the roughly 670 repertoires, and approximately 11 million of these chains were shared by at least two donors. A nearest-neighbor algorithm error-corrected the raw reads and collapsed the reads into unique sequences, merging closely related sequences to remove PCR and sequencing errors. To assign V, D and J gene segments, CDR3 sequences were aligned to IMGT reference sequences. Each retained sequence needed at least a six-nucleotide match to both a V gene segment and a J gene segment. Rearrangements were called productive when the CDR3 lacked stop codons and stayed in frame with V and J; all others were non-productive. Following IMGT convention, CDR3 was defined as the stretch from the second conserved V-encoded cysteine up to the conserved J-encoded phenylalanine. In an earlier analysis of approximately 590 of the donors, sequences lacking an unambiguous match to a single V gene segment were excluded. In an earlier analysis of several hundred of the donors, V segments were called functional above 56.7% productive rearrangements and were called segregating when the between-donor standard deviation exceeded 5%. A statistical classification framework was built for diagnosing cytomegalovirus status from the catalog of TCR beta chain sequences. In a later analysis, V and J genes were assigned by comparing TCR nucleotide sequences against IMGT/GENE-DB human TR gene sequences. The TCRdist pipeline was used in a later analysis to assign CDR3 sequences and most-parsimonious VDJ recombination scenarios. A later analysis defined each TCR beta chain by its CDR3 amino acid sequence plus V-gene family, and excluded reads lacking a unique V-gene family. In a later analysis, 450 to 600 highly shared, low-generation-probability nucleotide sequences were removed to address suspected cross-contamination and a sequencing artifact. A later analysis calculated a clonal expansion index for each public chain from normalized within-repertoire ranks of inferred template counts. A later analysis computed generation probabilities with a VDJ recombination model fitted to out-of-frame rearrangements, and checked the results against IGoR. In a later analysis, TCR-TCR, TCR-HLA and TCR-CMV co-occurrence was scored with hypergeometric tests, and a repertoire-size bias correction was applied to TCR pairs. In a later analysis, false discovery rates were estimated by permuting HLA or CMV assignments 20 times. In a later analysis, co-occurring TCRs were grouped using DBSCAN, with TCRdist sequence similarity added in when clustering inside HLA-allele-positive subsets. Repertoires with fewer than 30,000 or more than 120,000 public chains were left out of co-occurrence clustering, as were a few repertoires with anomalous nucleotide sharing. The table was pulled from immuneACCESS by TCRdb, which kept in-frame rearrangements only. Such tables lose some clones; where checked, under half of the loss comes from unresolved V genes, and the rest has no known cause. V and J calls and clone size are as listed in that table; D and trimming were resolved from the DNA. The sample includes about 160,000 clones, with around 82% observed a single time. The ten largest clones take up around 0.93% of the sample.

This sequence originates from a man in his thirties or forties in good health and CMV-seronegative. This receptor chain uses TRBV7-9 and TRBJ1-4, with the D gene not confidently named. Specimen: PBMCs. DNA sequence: TGTGCCAGCAGCTTAGCGCTGAGCGCCGTTAATGAAAAACTGTTTTTT. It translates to CASSLALSAVNEKLFF.